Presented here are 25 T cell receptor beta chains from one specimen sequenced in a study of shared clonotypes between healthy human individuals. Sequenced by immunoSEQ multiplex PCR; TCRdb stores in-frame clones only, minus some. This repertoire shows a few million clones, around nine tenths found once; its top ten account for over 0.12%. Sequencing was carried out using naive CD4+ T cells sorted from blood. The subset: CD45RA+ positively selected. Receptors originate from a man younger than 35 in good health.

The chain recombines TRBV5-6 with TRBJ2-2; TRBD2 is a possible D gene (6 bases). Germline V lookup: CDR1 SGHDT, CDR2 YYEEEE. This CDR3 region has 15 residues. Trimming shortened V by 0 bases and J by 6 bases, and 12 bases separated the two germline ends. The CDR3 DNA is TGTGCCAGCAGCTTGGGGGGACTCTTACCCGGGGAGCTGTTTTTT. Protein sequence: CASSLGGLLPGELFF.

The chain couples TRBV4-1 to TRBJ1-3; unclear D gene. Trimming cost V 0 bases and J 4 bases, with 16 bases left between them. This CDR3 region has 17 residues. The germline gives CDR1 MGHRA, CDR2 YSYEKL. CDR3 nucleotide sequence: TGCGCCAGCAGCCAAGATAGGTGGCTTTCGGGGGGAAACACCATATATTTT. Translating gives CASSQDRWLSGGNTIYF.

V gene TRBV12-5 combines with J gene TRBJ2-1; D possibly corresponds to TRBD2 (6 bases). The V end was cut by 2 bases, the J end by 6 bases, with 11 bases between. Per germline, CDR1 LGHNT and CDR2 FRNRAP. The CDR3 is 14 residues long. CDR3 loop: CASGLLLARNEQFF. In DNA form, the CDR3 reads TGTGCTAGTGGTTTGTTGCTAGCGCGCAATGAGCAGTTCTTC. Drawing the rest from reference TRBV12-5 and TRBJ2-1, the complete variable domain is DARVTQTPRHKVTEMGQEVTMRCQPILGHNTVFWYRQTMMQGLELLAYFRNRAPLDDSGMPKDRFSAEMPDATLATLKIQPSEPRDSAVYFCASGLLLARNEQFFGPGTRLTVL.

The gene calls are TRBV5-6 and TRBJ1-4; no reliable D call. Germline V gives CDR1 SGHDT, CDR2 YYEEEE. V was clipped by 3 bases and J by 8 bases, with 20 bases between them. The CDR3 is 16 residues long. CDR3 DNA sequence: TGTGCCAGCAGCTCCGACCTGGGCGGAAGCGGGGAAAAACTGTTTTTT. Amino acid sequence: CASSSDLGGSGEKLFF.

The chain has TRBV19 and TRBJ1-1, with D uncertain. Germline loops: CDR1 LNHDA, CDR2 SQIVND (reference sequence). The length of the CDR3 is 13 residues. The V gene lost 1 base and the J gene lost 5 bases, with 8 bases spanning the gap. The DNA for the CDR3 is TGTGCCAGTAGTATAGGGGAAAGGACTGAAGCTTTCTTT. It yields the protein CASSIGERTEAFF.

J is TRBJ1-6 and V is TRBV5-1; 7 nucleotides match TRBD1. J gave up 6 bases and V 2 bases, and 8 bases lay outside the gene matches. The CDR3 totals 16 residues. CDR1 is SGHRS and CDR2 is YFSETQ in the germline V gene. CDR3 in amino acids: CASSFGTALLNSPLHF. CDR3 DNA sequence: TGCGCCAGCAGCTTTGGGACAGCATTACTTAATTCACCCCTCCACTTT.

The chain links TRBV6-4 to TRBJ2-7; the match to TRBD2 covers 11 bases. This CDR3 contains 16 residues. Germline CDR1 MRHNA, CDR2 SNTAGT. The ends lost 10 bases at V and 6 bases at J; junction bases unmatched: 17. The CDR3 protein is CANPRTSGGTSREQYF. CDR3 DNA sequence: TGTGCCAACCCACGAACTAGCGGGGGTACATCCCGCGAGCAGTACTTC.

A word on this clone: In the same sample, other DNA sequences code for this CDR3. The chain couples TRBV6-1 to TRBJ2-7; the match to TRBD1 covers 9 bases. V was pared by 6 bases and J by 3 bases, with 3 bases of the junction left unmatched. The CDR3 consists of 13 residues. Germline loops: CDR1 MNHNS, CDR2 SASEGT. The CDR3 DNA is TGTGCCAGCAGCAGGGACAGGGTCTACGAGCAGTACTTC. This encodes CASSRDRVYEQYF.

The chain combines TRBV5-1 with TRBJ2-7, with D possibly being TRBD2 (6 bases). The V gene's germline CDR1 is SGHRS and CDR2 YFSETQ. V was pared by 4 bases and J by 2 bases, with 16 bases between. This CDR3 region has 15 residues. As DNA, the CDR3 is TGCGCCAGCAGCCCGGGAGTAAAGCTTGCCTACGAGCAGTACTTC. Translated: CASSPGVKLAYEQYF.

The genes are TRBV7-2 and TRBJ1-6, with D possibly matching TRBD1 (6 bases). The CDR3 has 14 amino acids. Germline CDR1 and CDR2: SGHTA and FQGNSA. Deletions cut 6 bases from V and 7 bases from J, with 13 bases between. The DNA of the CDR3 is TGTGCCAGCAGGCTAGGACAGATAAATTCACCCCTCCACTTT. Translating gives CASRLGQINSPLHF. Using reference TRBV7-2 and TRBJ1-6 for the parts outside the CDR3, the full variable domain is GAGVSQSPSNKVTEKGKDVELRCDPISGHTALYWYRQSLGQGLEFLIYFQGNSAPDKSGLPSDRFSAERTGGSVSTLTIQRTQQEDSAVYLCASRLGQINSPLHFGNGTRLTVT.

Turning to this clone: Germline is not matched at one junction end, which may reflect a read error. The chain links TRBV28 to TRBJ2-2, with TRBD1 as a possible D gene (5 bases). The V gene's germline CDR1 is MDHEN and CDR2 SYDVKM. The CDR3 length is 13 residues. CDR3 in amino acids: CATTSGNAGELFF. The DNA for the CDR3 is TGTGCCACCACTTCAGGGAACGCCGGGGAGCTGTTTTTT.

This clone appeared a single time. The CDR3 here is CASSRRQGAAGNTIYF. CDR3 in DNA: TGCGCCAGCAGCCGAAGACAGGGGGCGGCTGGAAACACCATATATTTT. The chain couples TRBV5-1 to TRBJ1-3; 10 nucleotides align to TRBD1. V shed 4 bases, J shed 2 bases, and the junction held 6 bases outside the gene matches. The CDR3 extends over 16 amino acids. Germline CDR1 and CDR2: SGHRS and YFSETQ.

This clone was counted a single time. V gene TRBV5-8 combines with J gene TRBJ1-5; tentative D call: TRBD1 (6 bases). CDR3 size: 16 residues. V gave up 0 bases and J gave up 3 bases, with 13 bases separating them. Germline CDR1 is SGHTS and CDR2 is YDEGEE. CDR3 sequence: CASSLAGGKDNQPQHF. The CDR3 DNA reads TGTGCCAGCAGCTTGGCCGGGGGCAAGGACAATCAGCCCCAGCATTTT.

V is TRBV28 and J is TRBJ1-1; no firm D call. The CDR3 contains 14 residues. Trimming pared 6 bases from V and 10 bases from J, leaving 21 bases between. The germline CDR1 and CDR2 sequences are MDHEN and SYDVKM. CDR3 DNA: TGTGCCAGCAGCTCCTCTTTGAGGTCATTAGGAGCTTTCTTT. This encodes CASSSSLRSLGAFF.

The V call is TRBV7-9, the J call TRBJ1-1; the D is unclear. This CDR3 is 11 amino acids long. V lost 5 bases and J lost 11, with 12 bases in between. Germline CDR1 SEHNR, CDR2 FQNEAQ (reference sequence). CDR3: CASSVGSGAFF. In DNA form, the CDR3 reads TGTGCCAGCAGCGTCGGGAGTGGGGCTTTCTTT.

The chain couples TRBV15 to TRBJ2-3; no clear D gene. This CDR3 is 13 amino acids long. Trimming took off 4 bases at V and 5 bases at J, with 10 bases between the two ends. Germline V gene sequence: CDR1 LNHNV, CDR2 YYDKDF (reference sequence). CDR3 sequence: CATSIGIGDTQYF. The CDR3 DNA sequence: TGTGCCACCAGCATTGGGATTGGAGATACGCAGTATTTT.

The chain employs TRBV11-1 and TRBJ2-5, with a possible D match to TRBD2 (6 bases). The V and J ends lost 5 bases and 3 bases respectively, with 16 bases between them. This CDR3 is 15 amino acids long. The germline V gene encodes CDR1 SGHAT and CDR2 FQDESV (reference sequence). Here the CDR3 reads CASSPAGLPEETQYF. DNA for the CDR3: TGTGCCAGCAGCCCGGCGGGACTTCCAGAAGAGACCCAGTACTTC.

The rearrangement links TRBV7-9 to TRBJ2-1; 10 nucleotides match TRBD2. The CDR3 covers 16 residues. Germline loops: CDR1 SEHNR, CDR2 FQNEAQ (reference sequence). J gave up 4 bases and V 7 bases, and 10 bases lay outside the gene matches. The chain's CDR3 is CASTLLGLAEYNEQFF. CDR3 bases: TGTGCCAGCACCCTTTTAGGACTAGCGGAGTACAATGAGCAGTTCTTC.

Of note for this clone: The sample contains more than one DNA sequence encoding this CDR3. The CDR3 bases are TGTGCCAGCAGCGTAGCGGGGGGGATCTCCGTAAGCACAGATACGCAGTATTTT. This gives the protein CASSVAGGISVSTDTQYF. This rearrangement joins TRBV9 to TRBJ2-3; 8 bases are a match to TRBD2. From germline, CDR1 is SGDLS and CDR2 YYNGEE. V shed 0 bases and J 0 bases; nucleotides not matched to a gene: 9. The CDR3 is made up of 18 amino acids.

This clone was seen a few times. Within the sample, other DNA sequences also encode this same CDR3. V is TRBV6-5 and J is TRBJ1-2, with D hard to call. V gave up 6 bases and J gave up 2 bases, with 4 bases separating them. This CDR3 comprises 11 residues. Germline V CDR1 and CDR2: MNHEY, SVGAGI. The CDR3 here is CASRGNYGYTF. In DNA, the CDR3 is TGTGCCAGCAGGGGAAACTATGGCTACACCTTC.

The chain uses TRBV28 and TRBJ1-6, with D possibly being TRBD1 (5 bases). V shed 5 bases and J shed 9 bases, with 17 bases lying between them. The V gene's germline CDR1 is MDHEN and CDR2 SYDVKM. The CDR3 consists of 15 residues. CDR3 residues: CASSPGTIDSSPLHF. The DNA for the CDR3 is TGTGCCAGCAGTCCCGGGACCATCGACAGTTCACCCCTCCACTTT.

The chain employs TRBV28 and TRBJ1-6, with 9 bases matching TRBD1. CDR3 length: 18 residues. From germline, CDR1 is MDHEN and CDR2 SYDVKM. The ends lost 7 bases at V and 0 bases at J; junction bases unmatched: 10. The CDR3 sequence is CASTVRGTGSSYNSPLHF. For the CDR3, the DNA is TGTGCCAGCACCGTTCGGGGGACAGGGAGCTCCTATAATTCACCCCTCCACTTT.

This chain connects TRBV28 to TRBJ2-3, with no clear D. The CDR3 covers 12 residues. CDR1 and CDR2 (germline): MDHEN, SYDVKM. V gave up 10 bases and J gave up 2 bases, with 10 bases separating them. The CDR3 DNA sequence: TGTGCCACACTTACCTTCACAGATACGCAGTATTTT. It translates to CATLTFTDTQYF.

This chain's CDR3 is CASSYDSTRNEQFF. Here the CDR3 DNA reads TGTGCCAGCAGCTACGACTCAACCCGCAATGAGCAGTTCTTC. The gene calls are TRBV9 and TRBJ2-1, with no clear D. V lost 4 bases and J 6 bases, leaving 14 bases between the germline ends. Germline lookup yields CDR1 SGDLS and CDR2 YYNGEE. This CDR3 is 14 amino acids long.

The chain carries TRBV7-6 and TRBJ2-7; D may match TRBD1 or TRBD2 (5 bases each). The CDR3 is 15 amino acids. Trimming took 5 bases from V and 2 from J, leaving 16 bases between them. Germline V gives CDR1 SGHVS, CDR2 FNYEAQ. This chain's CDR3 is CASSPSSGLAYEQYF. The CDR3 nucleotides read TGTGCCAGCAGCCCTTCGTCGGGGCTGGCCTACGAGCAGTACTTC. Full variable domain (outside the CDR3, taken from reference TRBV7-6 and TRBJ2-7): GAGVSQSPRYKVTKRGQDVALRCDPISGHVSLYWYRQALGQGPEFLTYFNYEAQQDKSGLPNDRFSAERPEGSISTLTIQRTEQRDSAMYRCASSPSSGLAYEQYFGPGTRLTVT.